This is a list of T cell receptor beta chains from one sample in a study of spatial heterogeneity in lung cancer. Each CDR3 protein is one row after TCRdb ran MiXCR on the 5' RACE reads. The data contain 15,000 to 20,000 distinct CDR3 sequences, about 18% of them singletons. The material sequenced was PBMCs, taken at follow-up. The source is a male donor with early-stage non-small cell lung cancer. Each CDR3 is given with its conserved first and last residue. D genes are given only for firm matches. A row's size may be missing; if present it is once, few, many or a size class.

medium-sized TRBJ1-1 NA TRBV18 TGTGCCAGCTCAGTCGGGGGGACGGGGAACACTGAAGCTTTCTTT CASSVGGTGNTEAFF
NA TRBJ2-5 NA TRBV6-6 TGTGCCAGCAGTTACTCGGGGGGGGCGGAGACCCAGTACTTC CASSYSGGAETQYF
medium-sized TRBJ2-1 NA TRBV11-2 TGTGCCAGCAGCTTATTTAGTGAGCAGTTCTTC CASSLFSEQFF
NA TRBJ2-5 NA TRBV5-1 TGCGCCAGCAGCTTGAAGGACAGCCAAGAGACCCAGTACTTC CASSLKDSQETQYF
NA TRBJ2-3 TRBD1 TRBV29-1 TGCAGCCTTCCGGGGACAGGGATTCTCACAGATACGCAGTATTTT CSLPGTGILTDTQYF
medium-sized TRBJ2-1 TRBD2 TRBV7-8 TGTGCCAGCAGCCACAGGAGGGGACTAGCGGGGGCCACTGAGCAGTTCTTC CASSHRRGLAGATEQFF
few TRBJ2-1 NA TRBV6-5 TGTGCCAGCAGTTCGAGGCGGGTCAGGGACAACAAATACAATGAGCAGTTCTTC CASSSRRVRDNKYNEQFF
NA TRBJ2-3 NA TRBV24-1 TGTGCCTCAGCCCCGGACGGCAGCACAGATACGCAGTATTTT CASAPDGSTDTQYF
NA TRBJ2-7 NA TRBV6-5 TGTGCCAGCAGTTACACCCCGAGCAGCGACCATTTCTTC CASSYTPSSDHFF
NA TRBJ1-2 NA TRBV6-5 TGTGTCAGCAGCCCCGAAGGGCTTTATGGCTACACCTTC CVSSPEGLYGYTF
NA TRBJ1-5 NA TRBV2 TGTGCCAGCAGCCCGAGGAGCAATCAGCCCCAGCATTTT CASSPRSNQPQHF
few TRBJ2-3 TRBD1 TRBV5-1 TGCGCCAGCAGCCGCGGACAGGGGGCAGATACGCAGTATTTT CASSRGQGADTQYF
many TRBJ1-3 NA TRBV9 TGTGCCAGCAGCGTTGGTAGGGAAAACACCATATATTTT CASSVGRENTIYF
few TRBJ1-2 NA TRBV20-1 TGCAGTGCTAGAGATATAATATCCAGGGGCAGCAACTATGGCTACACCTTC CSARDIISRGSNYGYTF
medium-sized TRBJ1-3 NA TRBV6-1 TGTGCCAGCAGTGAAGCTTGGGACTTTGGAAACACCATATATTTT CASSEAWDFGNTIYF
NA TRBJ1-1 NA TRBV20-1 TGCAGTGCTTACCGGGGCCCGAGGGGAGCTGAAGCTTTCTTT CSAYRGPRGAEAFF
NA TRBJ2-5 NA TRBV7-3 TGTGCCAGCAGCTTAAGGTCTAGTGGAGAGACCCAGTACTTC CASSLRSSGETQYF
few TRBJ1-5 NA TRBV27 TGTGCCAGCAGGGAGACAGGTGGACGGGAGAATCAGCCCCAGCATTTT CASRETGGRENQPQHF
NA TRBJ2-2 NA TRBV20-1 TGCAGTGCTAGGGCTTACTTAGGGGACGGGGAGCTGTTTTTT CSARAYLGDGELFF
NA TRBJ1-4 NA TRBV6-1 TGTGCCAGCAGTGAAGGCCCCAGCATCAATGAAAAACTGTTTTTT CASSEGPSINEKLFF
NA TRBJ2-7 TRBD2 TRBV6-2/TRBV6-3 TGTGCCAGCAGTATCCAGCGGGGCTACGAGCAGTACTTC CASSIQRGYEQYF
few TRBJ2-1 TRBD2 TRBV19 TGTGCCAGTAGTATTGCGGAGCGGGGCAATGAGCAGTTCTTC CASSIAERGNEQFF
few TRBJ1-1 TRBD1 TRBV19 TGTGCCAGTAGTATCCCGGGGACAGGGCGAGCTTTCTTT CASSIPGTGRAFF
few TRBJ2-1 NA TRBV20-1 TGCAGTGCTAGAGAGCTCGACAGGTTCAATGAGCAGTTCTTC CSARELDRFNEQFF
many TRBJ2-7 NA TRBV7-9 TGTGCCAGCAGCTTATCAAGTGTATCCTACGAGCAGTACTTC CASSLSSVSYEQYF
many TRBJ1-1 TRBD1 TRBV30 TGTGCCTGGAGGGACAGGACTATGAACACTGAAGCTTTCTTT CAWRDRTMNTEAFF
NA TRBJ1-2 NA TRBV20-1 TGCAGTGCTAGGAGAGATGAGCGGGGGCCCTATGGCTACACCTTC CSARRDERGPYGYTF
medium-sized TRBJ2-2 NA TRBV7-2 TGTGCCAGCAGCAGAGGAGCCCTCACCAACACCGGGGAGCTGTTTTTT CASSRGALTNTGELFF
NA TRBJ2-7 TRBD2 TRBV30 TGTGCCTGGCGGACTAGCGGCCTCTACGAGCAGTACTTC CAWRTSGLYEQYF
many TRBJ2-5 NA TRBV20-1 TGCAGTGCTACCCAACAGGGTGGGTTAGAGACCCAGTACTTC CSATQQGGLETQYF
NA TRBJ2-7 NA TRBV3-1 TGTGCCAGCAGCCATGTAAGCTACGAGCAGTACTTC CASSHVSYEQYF
NA TRBJ1-2 TRBD1 TRBV7-9 TGTGCCAGCAGCTCAATCCGACAGGGGGACTATGGCTACACCTTC CASSSIRQGDYGYTF
NA TRBJ2-4 TRBD1 TRBV7-7 TGTGCTAGCAGTCTAACAGGGGGAGACATTCAGTACTTC CASSLTGGDIQYF
NA TRBJ2-7 NA TRBV6-2/TRBV6-3 TGTGCCAGCAGTTACGCGCGGGACGGCGACGAGCAGTACTTC CASSYARDGDEQYF
many TRBJ2-2 NA TRBV10-2 TGCGCCAGCAGTGAGTCCCGACAGGAGGAGCTGTTTTTT CASSESRQEELFF
NA TRBJ1-3 NA TRBV20-1 TGCAGTGCGACCCGCGCGTTCCCCGAAAACACCATATATTTT CSATRAFPENTIYF
medium-sized TRBJ1-4 NA TRBV19 TGTGCCAGTAGTATAGACCTCGGCAGGGGAGGCGAAAAACTGTTTTTT CASSIDLGRGGEKLFF
medium-sized TRBJ2-7 TRBD2 TRBV5-1 TGCGCCAGCAGCATAGCGGGGGCCCCCTACGAGCAGTACTTC CASSIAGAPYEQYF
NA TRBJ2-5 NA TRBV5-1 TGCGCCAGCAGCTTCAGGTACCAAGAGACCCAGTACTTC CASSFRYQETQYF
NA TRBJ1-5 TRBD1 TRBV6-1 TGTGCCAGCAGTGGACAGGGTAGCCAGCCCCAGCATTTT CASSGQGSQPQHF
many TRBJ2-3 NA TRBV19 TGTGCCAGCACAGGGGGGAGGGCAGATACGCAGTATTTT CASTGGRADTQYF
NA TRBJ2-7 NA TRBV4-1 TGCGCCAGCAGCCAAGATAGGAGCGACGAGCAGTACTTC CASSQDRSDEQYF
NA TRBJ2-2 NA TRBV13 TGTGCCAGCAGCGCGGGTCCGGGGGCGAACACCGGGGAGCTGTTTTTT CASSAGPGANTGELFF
NA TRBJ2-1 TRBD1 TRBV9 TGTGCCAGCAGCGACCCCTGGACAGGGCTTTCCTACAATGAGCAGTTCTTC CASSDPWTGLSYNEQFF
many TRBJ1-2 NA TRBV7-2 TGTGCCAGCAGCCAGTTTGGGGGTTCTAACTATGGCTACACCTTC CASSQFGGSNYGYTF
many TRBJ1-1 NA TRBV5-1 TGCGCCAGCAGGGAAGCACGCCGGGTTACTGAAGCTTTCTTT CASREARRVTEAFF
few TRBJ1-1 NA TRBV12-3/TRBV12-4 TGTGCCAGCAGTCCATTTACGGAGGGCACTGAAGCTTTCTTT CASSPFTEGTEAFF
medium-sized TRBJ1-1 NA TRBV6-1 TGTGCCAGCAGCCTAAACCAGGGGAACACTGAAGCTTTCTTT CASSLNQGNTEAFF
NA TRBJ1-1 NA TRBV19 TGTGCCAGTAGTTTCAACACTGAAGCTTTCTTT CASSFNTEAFF
NA TRBJ1-4 NA TRBV18 TGTGCCAGCTCACCCAATGGGGGGCAGGCTGAAAAACTGTTTTTT CASSPNGGQAEKLFF
few TRBJ2-3 TRBD2 TRBV5-5 TGTGCCAGCAGCTTGAGACTAGCGGCCTCTACGCAGTATTTT CASSLRLAASTQYF
NA TRBJ1-1 NA TRBV2 TGTGCCAGCAGTGAAGCTTCTGAAGCTTTCTTT CASSEASEAFF
NA TRBJ1-1 NA TRBV5-1 TGCGCCAGCAGCTTGGGGGACACCGACACTGAAGCTTTCTTT CASSLGDTDTEAFF
NA TRBJ1-1 NA TRBV2 TGTGCCAGCAGTGCCTTGAGGGTAAAGACTGAAGCTTTCTTT CASSALRVKTEAFF
few TRBJ1-1 NA TRBV21-1 TGTGCCAGCAGCAACCGGGACAGGACAAACACTGAAGCTTTCTTT CASSNRDRTNTEAFF
few TRBJ2-4 NA TRBV10-3 TGTGCCATCAGATCAGGGGTCGGGAACATTCAGTACTTC CAIRSGVGNIQYF